This T cell receptor (beta chain) was observed in a study of shared clonotypes between healthy human individuals. Assay: immunoSEQ multiplex PCR; the TCRdb copy retains only in-frame clones and omits some. Of about 1.4 million clones listed, roughly 96% are singletons. A single count supports this clone. Sequencing input: naive CD4+ T cells sorted from blood. Subset given: CD45RA+ positively selected. This clonotype was sampled from a man younger than 40 in good health.

The CDR3 sequence: CASSYNQPQHF. The DNA for the CDR3 is TGCGCCAGCAGCTATAATCAGCCCCAGCATTTT. The J gene is TRBJ1-5, the V gene TRBV5-1; no definite D call. The length of the CDR3 is 11 residues. Germline V lookup: CDR1 SGHRS, CDR2 YFSETQ. Trimming left V 3 bases short and J 4 bases short, with 2 bases between.